The 28 T cell receptor beta chains below all came from one sample that was sequenced in a study of OX40 agonist ivuxolimab in advanced cancers. The library was produced with the immunoSEQ multiplex PCR assay. This is the immuneACCESS table as TCRdb keeps it, with only in-frame sequences that have V and J called. A part of the clones is gone; compared with another copy, unresolved V genes explain less than half, and the rest is unexplained. The sample data list 30,000 to 40,000 clones, and more than 85% of these were observed just once. Roughly 20% of the sample comes from the top ten. The sequencing here drew on CD4+ or CD8+ T cells sorted from blood, taken in a trial of the OX40 agonist ivuxolimab. These receptor sequences come from an adult with an advanced solid tumor such as melanoma, head and neck, liver or kidney cancer.

CDR3 sequence (DNA): TGTGCCAGCAGTGACTCGTTTTCCACAAACTTAGCGGGGTGCACTGGGGAGACCCAGTACTTC. This codes for CASSDSFSTNLAGCTGETQYF. The V call is TRBV6-4, the J call TRBJ2-5, with 8 nucleotides matching TRBD2. From germline, CDR1 is MRHNA and CDR2 SNTAGT. The length of the CDR3 is 21 residues. Trimming removed 0 bases from V and 5 bases from J; junction bases left unmatched: 23.

This chain connects TRBV5-6 to TRBJ1-4, with D tentatively TRBD1 (5 bases). Per the germline V gene, CDR1 is SGHDT and CDR2 is YYEEEE. Trimming removed 0 bases from V and 8 bases from J, with 11 bases in between. CDR3 length: 14 amino acids. The CDR3 is CASSLAGMKEKLFF. The DNA of the CDR3 is TGTGCCAGCAGCTTGGCAGGGATGAAGGAAAAACTGTTTTTT.

CDR3 sequence: CASSGWSQETQYF. The CDR3 DNA reads TGTGCCAGCAGTGGATGGTCCCAAGAGACCCAGTACTTC. This chain joins TRBV2 and TRBJ2-5; D ambiguous. The CDR3 spans 13 residues. Germline CDR1 is SNHLY and CDR2 is FYNNEI. V shed 4 bases and J shed 1 base, with 7 bases lying between them. The full variable domain, completed using reference TRBV2 and TRBJ2-5, is EPEVTQTPSHQVTQMGQEVILRCVPISNHLYFYWYRQILGQKVEFLVSFYNNEISEKSEIFDDQFSVERPDGSNFTLKIRSTKLEDSAMYFCASSGWSQETQYFGPGTRLLVL.

V usage is TRBV19 and J usage is TRBJ1-6, with D perhaps TRBD1 (5 bases). The CDR3 consists of 15 residues. V was cut by 8 bases and J by 2 bases, with 13 bases left in between. Germline values: CDR1 LNHDA, CDR2 SQIVND (reference sequence). The CDR3 loop is CASPRDGTYNSPLHF. CDR3 nucleotides: TGTGCCAGTCCTAGGGACGGTACCTATAATTCACCCCTCCACTTT.

The rearrangement uses TRBV6-5 and TRBJ2-2, with TRBD2 as a possible D gene (6 bases). The CDR3 is 15 amino acids. Germline CDR1 is MNHEY and CDR2 is SVGAGI. Trimming removed 0 bases from V and 5 bases from J, with 10 bases in between. The CDR3 here is CASSYSEGGTGELFF. CDR3 DNA sequence: TGTGCCAGCAGTTACTCGGAGGGTGGTACCGGGGAGCTGTTTTTT.

This chain links TRBV5-1 with TRBJ2-7; D is ambiguous. The ends were cut back, 4 bases at V and 5 bases at J, with 13 bases in the middle. This CDR3 spans 13 amino acids. Per germline, CDR1 SGHRS and CDR2 YFSETQ. In DNA form, the CDR3 reads TGCGCCAGCAGCCCACCTGGAAACGACGAGCAGTACTTC. Protein sequence: CASSPPGNDEQYF.

The chain combines TRBV5-6 with TRBJ2-3; tentatively, D is TRBD2 (6 bases). CDR1 and CDR2 (germline): SGHDT, YYEEEE. This CDR3 contains 16 residues. V dropped 3 bases and J dropped 7 bases, with 21 bases sitting between them. The CDR3 sequence: CASSWTTSLIENTQYF. The CDR3 region has the DNA TGTGCCAGCAGCTGGACGACTAGTTTGATTGAAAATACGCAGTATTTT.

The chain links TRBV2 to TRBJ2-3; 12 bases are shared with TRBD2. The V and J ends lost 6 bases and 3 bases, in that order; junction bases with no gene match: 7. This CDR3 contains 16 residues. Germline CDR1 and CDR2: SNHLY and FYNNEI. The DNA of the CDR3 is TGTGCCAGCAGGGAACTAGCGGGGGGTAGAACAGATACGCAGTATTTT. It encodes CASRELAGGRTDTQYF.

The V gene is TRBV2, the J gene TRBJ1-6; no firm D call. V was clipped by 4 bases and J by 4 bases, with 11 bases between them. Germline values: CDR1 SNHLY, CDR2 FYNNEI. This CDR3 region has 15 residues. The CDR3 nucleotides read TGTGCCAGCAGTGTTACGGAGGTTTATAATTCACCCCTCCACTTT. Translation gives CASSVTEVYNSPLHF.

The chain combines TRBV5-6 with TRBJ1-1; 9 bases are shared with TRBD1. CDR1 and CDR2 (germline): SGHDT, YYEEEE. Losses at the gene ends were 2 bases for V and 5 bases for J; bases not matched to a gene: 4. The CDR3 extends over 14 amino acids. The DNA of the CDR3 is TGTGCCAGCAGCTTCTGGACAGGGGCAACTGAAGCTTTCTTT. Translation gives CASSFWTGATEAFF.

The chain recombines TRBV19 with TRBJ2-1, with TRBD2 matching 8 bases. After removal of 1 base from V and 8 bases from J, the junction contained 7 bases not matched to a gene. CDR1 is LNHDA and CDR2 is SQIVND in the germline V gene (reference sequence). The CDR3 totals 15 residues. CDR3 protein: CASSIGAGGGYEQFF. In DNA, the CDR3 is TGTGCCAGTAGTATAGGGGCCGGGGGGGGCTATGAGCAGTTCTTC.

The chain combines TRBV13 with TRBJ2-7, with D possibly called TRBD1 or TRBD2 (6 bases each). This CDR3 spans 14 amino acids. Germline V gene sequence: CDR1 PRHDT, CDR2 FYEKMQ (reference sequence). Between the trimmed V and J ends, which lost 6 bases and 3 bases, there was a span of 15 bases. The CDR3 spells CASRKGGSIYEQYF. The CDR3 coding sequence is TGTGCCAGCAGGAAAGGGGGGTCGATCTACGAGCAGTACTTC.

The rearrangement uses TRBV2 and TRBJ2-5, with D possibly TRBD1 on 5 matching bases. The better agreement between TRBJ2-7 and the DNA end casts doubt on the J call. Per the germline V gene, CDR1 is SNHLY and CDR2 is FYNNEI. This CDR3 region has 13 residues. CDR3 nucleotides: TGTGCCAGCAGTGAACCCAGGGATGACGAGCAGTACTTC. The encoded protein is CASSEPRDDEQYF.

V usage is TRBV4-1 and J usage is TRBJ2-1; D ambiguous. Germline V gene data show CDR1 as MGHRA and CDR2 as YSYEKL. The CDR3 contains 12 residues. Deletions cut 3 bases from V and 8 bases from J, with 8 bases between. The CDR3, as DNA: TGCGCCAGCAGCCAGGACGGGCATGAGCAGTTCTTC. Amino acid sequence: CASSQDGHEQFF.

The chain joins TRBV2 to TRBJ2-1, with D perhaps matching TRBD1 (5 bases). This CDR3 spans 16 amino acids. V lost 1 base to trimming and J lost 8 bases, with 18 bases between them. CDR1 and CDR2 from the germline V gene are SNHLY and FYNNEI. The DNA of the CDR3 is TGTGCCAGCAGTGAAGTAAAGGGGCAGGTAGTCCATGAGCAGTTCTTC. This codes for CASSEVKGQVVHEQFF. The full variable domain, with the rest looked up from reference TRBV2 and TRBJ2-1, is EPEVTQTPSHQVTQMGQEVILRCVPISNHLYFYWYRQILGQKVEFLVSFYNNEISEKSEIFDDQFSVERPDGSNFTLKIRSTKLEDSAMYFCASSEVKGQVVHEQFFGPGTRLTVL.

V and J are TRBV7-9 and TRBJ1-2; no clear D gene. V lost 1 base and J lost 5, with 11 bases in between. This CDR3 is 14 amino acids long. Germline V gives CDR1 SEHNR, CDR2 FQNEAQ (reference sequence). CDR3 in DNA: TGTGCCAGCAGCTTAGAAAGTCTTGGGTATGGCTACACCTTC. Its translation is CASSLESLGYGYTF.

This chain uses TRBV5-1 with TRBJ1-6, with TRBD1 identical over 9 bases. The trim removed 0 bases at V and 7 bases at J, leaving 5 bases unmatched. The CDR3 sequence is 16 residues long. The germline CDR1 and CDR2 sequences are SGHRS and YFSETQ. In nucleotides, the CDR3 is TGCGCCAGCAGCTTGGGGGACAGGGAGACAAATTCACCCCTCCACTTT. Its translation is CASSLGDRETNSPLHF.

This clone was seen a single time. The chain is built from TRBV7-6 and TRBJ2-6, with D unresolved. Germline CDR1 SGHVS, CDR2 FNYEAQ. The CDR3 consists of 16 residues. V gave up 1 base and J gave up 0 bases, with 7 bases separating them. CDR3 in amino acids: CASSLEGDSGANVLTF. The DNA of the CDR3 is TGTGCCAGCAGCTTAGAGGGCGACTCTGGGGCCAACGTCCTGACTTTC.

The chain couples TRBV9 to TRBJ2-6; D possibly corresponds to TRBD1 (6 bases). Germline V lookup: CDR1 SGDLS, CDR2 YYNGEE. V lost 1 base and J lost 0, with 14 bases in between. The CDR3 spans 18 residues. The CDR3 region is CASSVLDRPSSGANVLTF. The CDR3 nucleotides are TGTGCCAGCAGCGTACTGGACAGACCTAGCTCTGGGGCCAACGTCCTGACTTTC.

The chain has TRBV27 and TRBJ1-1; 10 nucleotides align to TRBD1. CDR3 length: 15 residues. Per germline, CDR1 MNHEY and CDR2 SMNVEV (reference sequence). V lost 2 bases and J lost 12; bases outside the gene matches: 12. CDR3 amino acids: CASSLEFRDRGHSFF. CDR3 DNA sequence: TGTGCCAGCAGTTTAGAATTCAGGGACAGGGGCCATTCTTTCTTT.

J is TRBJ2-7 and V is TRBV30; TRBD2 is a possible D gene (6 bases). This CDR3 is 14 amino acids long. Trimming took 5 bases from V and 2 from J, leaving 16 bases between them. CDR1 and CDR2 (germline): GTSNPN, SVGIG (reference sequence). The CDR3 protein is CAWSAGHSTYEQYF. The CDR3 bases are TGTGCCTGGTCGGCGGGGCACAGCACCTACGAGCAGTACTTC.

The CDR3 sequence is CASSLGPTEQYF. CDR3 DNA sequence: TGCGCCAGCAGCCTGGGACCGACCGAGCAGTACTTC. The chain has TRBV4-1 and TRBJ2-7, with D possibly being TRBD1 or TRBD2 (5 bases each). The V end was cut by 4 bases, the J end by 6 bases, with 10 bases between. The CDR3 runs to 12 residues. Per germline, CDR1 MGHRA and CDR2 YSYEKL.

The chain uses TRBV27 and TRBJ2-7; D call uncertain. Per the germline V gene, CDR1 is MNHEY and CDR2 is SMNVEV (reference sequence). V lost 2 bases to trimming and J lost 3 bases, with 11 bases between them. This CDR3 spans 14 amino acids. The CDR3 coding sequence is TGTGCCAGCAGTTTAAGTGCATCCGGCTACGAGCAGTACTTC. This codes for CASSLSASGYEQYF.

The CDR3 bases are TGTGCCAGTAGTATAGATAGGACTAGCGGGGGGGAGCAGTTCTTC. Protein sequence: CASSIDRTSGGEQFF. The V gene is TRBV19, the J gene TRBJ2-1, with 14 bases that match TRBD2. With 0 bases clipped from V and 10 bases from J, the junction kept 2 bases outside the gene matches. CDR3 length: 15 residues. Germline lookup yields CDR1 LNHDA and CDR2 SQIVND (reference sequence).

This rearrangement joins TRBV5-1 to TRBJ1-1, with 10 bases matching TRBD1. The CDR3 is 15 residues long. Germline V gene lookup returns CDR1 SGHRS and CDR2 YFSETQ. With V trimmed by 0 bases and J by 1 base, 0 bases remained unmatched. The CDR3 nucleotides read TGCGCCAGCAGCTTGGGGGACAGGGGGAACACTGAAGCTTTCTTT. Its translation: CASSLGDRGNTEAFF.

Here the CDR3 DNA reads TGTGCCAGCAGCGGGCCCAACCAGCCCTACGAGCAGTACTTC. Its protein is CASSGPNQPYEQYF. The chain has TRBV9 and TRBJ2-7; D not resolved. This CDR3 has 14 residues. Between the trimmed V and J ends, which lost 3 bases and 2 bases, there was a span of 12 bases. In germline, CDR1 is SGDLS, CDR2 YYNGEE.

This clone was counted only a few times. The J gene is TRBJ1-1, the V gene TRBV18, with D unresolved. The CDR3 spans 15 residues. Trimming cost V 3 bases and J 3 bases, with 14 bases left between them. Germline CDR1 and CDR2: KGHSH and LQKENI. The CDR3 protein is CASSPDGYDDTEAFF. In nucleotides, the CDR3 is TGTGCCAGCTCACCGGACGGGTATGATGACACTGAAGCTTTCTTT.

The chain is built from TRBV7-2 and TRBJ2-7; maybe TRBD2 (5 bases). The germline gives CDR1 SGHTA, CDR2 FQGNSA. Deletions cut 4 bases from V and 3 bases from J, with 7 bases between. The CDR3 runs to 12 residues. Written as DNA, the CDR3 is TGTGCCAGCAGCTCCGGGGTCTACGAGCAGTACTTC. Translation gives CASSSGVYEQYF.